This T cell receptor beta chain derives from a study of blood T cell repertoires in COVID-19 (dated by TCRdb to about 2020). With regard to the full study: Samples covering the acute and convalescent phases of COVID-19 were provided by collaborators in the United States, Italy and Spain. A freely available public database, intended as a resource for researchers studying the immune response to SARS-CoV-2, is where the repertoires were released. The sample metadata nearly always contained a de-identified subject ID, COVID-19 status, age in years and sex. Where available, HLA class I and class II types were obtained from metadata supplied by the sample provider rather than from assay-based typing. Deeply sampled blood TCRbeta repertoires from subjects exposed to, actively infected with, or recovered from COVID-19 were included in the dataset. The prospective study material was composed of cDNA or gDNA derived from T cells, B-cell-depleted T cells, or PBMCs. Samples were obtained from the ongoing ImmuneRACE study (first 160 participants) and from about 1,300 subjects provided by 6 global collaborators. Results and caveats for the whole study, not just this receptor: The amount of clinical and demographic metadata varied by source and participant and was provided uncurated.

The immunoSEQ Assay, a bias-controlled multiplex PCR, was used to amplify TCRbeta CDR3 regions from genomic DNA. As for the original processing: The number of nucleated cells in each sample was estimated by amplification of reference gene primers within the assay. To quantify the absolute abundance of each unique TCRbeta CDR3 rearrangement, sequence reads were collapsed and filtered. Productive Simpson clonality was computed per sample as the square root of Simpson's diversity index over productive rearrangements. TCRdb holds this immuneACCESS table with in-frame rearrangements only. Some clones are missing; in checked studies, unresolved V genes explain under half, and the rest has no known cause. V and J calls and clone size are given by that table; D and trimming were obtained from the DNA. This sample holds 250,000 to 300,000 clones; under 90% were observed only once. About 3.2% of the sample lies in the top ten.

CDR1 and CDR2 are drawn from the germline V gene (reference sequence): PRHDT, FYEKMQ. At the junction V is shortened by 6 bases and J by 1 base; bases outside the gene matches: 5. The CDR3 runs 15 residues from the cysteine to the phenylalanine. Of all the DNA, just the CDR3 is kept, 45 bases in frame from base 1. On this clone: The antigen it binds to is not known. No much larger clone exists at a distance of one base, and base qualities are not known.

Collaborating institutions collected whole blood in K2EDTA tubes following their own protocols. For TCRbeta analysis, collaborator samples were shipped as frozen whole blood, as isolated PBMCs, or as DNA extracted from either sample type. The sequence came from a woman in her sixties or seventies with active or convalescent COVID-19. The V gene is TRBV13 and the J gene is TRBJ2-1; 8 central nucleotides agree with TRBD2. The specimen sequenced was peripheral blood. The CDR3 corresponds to CASSSAGGSYNEQFF. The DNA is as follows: TGTGCCAGCAGTTCCGCGGGGGGTTCCTACAATGAGCAGTTCTTC.